Sequencing of this T cell receptor (beta chain) was carried out in a study of blood T cell repertoires in COVID-19. On the study more broadly: The origin of the acute and convalescent COVID-19 samples was the United States, Italy and Spain. PBMCs, B-cell-depleted T cells, or T cells were the source of the cDNA or gDNA that made up the material.

This clone has only a few counts. Sequenced by immunoSEQ multiplex PCR; TCRdb stores in-frame clones only, minus some. Altogether 40,000 to 50,000 clones are present, around 85% being singletons, with the ten largest covering 14%. The receptor comes from a human donor in a cohort sampled during active COVID-19. The sequencing sample was made of peripheral blood.

Here the CDR3 reads CASSWAKETQYF. The DNA of the CDR3 is TGTGCCAGCAGCTGGGCCAAAGAGACCCAGTACTTC. The chain has TRBV7-2 and TRBJ2-5; D gene unclear. With 4 bases removed from V and 3 bases from J, the gap between germline ends came to 6 bases. CDR1 is SGHTA, CDR2 FQGNSA, per germline. There are 12 residues in the CDR3.